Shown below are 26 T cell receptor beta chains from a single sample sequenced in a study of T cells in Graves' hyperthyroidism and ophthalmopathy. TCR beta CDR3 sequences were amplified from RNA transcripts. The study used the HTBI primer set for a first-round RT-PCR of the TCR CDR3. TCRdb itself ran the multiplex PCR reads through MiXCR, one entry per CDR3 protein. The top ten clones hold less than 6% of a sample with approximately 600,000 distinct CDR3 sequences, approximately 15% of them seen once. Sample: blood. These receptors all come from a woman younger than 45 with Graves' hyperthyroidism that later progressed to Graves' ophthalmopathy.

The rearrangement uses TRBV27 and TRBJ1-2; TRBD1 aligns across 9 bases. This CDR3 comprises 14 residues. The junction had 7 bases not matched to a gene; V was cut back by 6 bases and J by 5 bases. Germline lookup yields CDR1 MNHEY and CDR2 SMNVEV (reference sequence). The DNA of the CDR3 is TGTGCCAGCAGCACAGGGGGCCTGCTATATGGCTACACCTTC. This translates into CASSTGGLLYGYTF.

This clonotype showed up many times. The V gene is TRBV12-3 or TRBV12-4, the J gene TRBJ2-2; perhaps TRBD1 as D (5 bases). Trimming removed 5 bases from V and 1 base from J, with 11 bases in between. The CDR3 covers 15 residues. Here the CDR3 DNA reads TGTGCCAGCAGTCCAGCTCAGGGGAACACCGGGGAGCTGTTTTTT. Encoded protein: CASSPAQGNTGELFF.

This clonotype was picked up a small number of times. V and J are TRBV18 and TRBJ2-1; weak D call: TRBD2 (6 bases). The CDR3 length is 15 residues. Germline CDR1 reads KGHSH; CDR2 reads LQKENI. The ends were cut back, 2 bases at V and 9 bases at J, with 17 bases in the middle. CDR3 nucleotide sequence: TGTGCCAGCTCACCAATTTATTTGTGGGACTCTGAGCAGTTCTTC. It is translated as CASSPIYLWDSEQFF.

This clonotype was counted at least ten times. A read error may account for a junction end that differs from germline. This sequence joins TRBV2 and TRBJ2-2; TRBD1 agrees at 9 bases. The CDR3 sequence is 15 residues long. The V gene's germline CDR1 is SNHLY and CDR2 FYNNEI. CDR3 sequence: CASTGTGWYTGGLFF. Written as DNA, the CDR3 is TGTGCCAGCACCGGGACAGGGTGGTACACCGGGGGGCTGTTTTTT. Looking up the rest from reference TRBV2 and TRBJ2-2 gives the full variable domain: EPEVTQTPSHQVTQMGQEVILRCVPISNHLYFYWYRQILGQKVEFLVSFYNNEISEKSEIFDDQFSVERPDGSNFTLKIRSTKLEDSAMYFCASTGTGWYTGGLFFGEGSRLTVL.

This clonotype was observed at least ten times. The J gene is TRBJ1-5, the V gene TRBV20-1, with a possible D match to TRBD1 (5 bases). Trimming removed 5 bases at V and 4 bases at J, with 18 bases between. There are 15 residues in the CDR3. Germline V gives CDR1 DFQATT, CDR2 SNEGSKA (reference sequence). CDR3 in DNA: TGCAGTGCTTTCCCCGCTGTCGGGGGAAATCAGCCCCAGCATTTT. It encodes CSAFPAVGGNQPQHF.

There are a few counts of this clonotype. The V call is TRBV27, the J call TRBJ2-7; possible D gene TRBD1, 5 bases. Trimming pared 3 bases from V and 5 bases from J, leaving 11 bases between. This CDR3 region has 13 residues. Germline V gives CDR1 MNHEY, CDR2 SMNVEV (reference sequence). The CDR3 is CASSFGRGNEQYF. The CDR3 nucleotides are TGTGCCAGCAGTTTTGGTAGGGGCAACGAGCAGTACTTC.

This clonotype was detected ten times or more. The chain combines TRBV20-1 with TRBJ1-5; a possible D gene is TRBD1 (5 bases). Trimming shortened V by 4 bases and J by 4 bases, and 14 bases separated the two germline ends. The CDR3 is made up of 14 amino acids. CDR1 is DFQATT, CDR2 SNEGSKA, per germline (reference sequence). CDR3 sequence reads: CSANRDSGNQPQHF. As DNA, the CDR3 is TGCAGTGCTAACCGGGACTCAGGGAATCAGCCCCAGCATTTT.

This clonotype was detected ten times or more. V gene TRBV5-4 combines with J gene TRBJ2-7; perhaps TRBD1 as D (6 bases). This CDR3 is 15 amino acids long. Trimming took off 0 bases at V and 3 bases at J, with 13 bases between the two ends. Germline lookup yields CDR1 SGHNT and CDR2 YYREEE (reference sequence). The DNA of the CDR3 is TGTGCCAGCAGCTTGGGGGGCAGGGGCAGCTACGAGCAGTACTTC. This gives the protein CASSLGGRGSYEQYF.

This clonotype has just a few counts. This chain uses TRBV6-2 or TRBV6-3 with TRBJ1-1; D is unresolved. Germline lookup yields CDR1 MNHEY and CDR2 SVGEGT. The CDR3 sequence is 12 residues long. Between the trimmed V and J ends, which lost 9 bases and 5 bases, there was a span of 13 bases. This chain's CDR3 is CASDKGGTEAFF. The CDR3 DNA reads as TGTGCCAGTGATAAGGGTGGTACTGAAGCTTTCTTT.

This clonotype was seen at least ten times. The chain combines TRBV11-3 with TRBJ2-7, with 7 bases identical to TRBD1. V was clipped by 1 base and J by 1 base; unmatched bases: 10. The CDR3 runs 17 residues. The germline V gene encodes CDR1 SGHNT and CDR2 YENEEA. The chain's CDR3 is CASSLAWDSLTSYEQYF. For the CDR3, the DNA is TGTGCCAGCAGCTTAGCCTGGGACAGCCTAACTTCCTACGAGCAGTACTTC.

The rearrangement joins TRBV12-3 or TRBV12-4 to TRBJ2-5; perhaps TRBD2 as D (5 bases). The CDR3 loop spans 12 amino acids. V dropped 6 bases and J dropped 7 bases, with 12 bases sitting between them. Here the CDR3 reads CASSWPRGTQYF. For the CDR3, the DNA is TGTGCCAGCAGCTGGCCCCGGGGGACCCAGTACTTC.

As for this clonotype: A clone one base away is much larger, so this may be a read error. DNA of the CDR3: TGTGCCAGCGGCGGAGGACAGCTTTGGAACTATGGCTACACCTTC. Its translation: CASGGGQLWNYGYTF. This chain links TRBV27 with TRBJ1-2, with a weak D call TRBD1 (6 bases). Germline V lookup: CDR1 MNHEY, CDR2 SMNVEV (reference sequence). This CDR3 is built from 15 residues. V was clipped by 8 bases and J by 2 bases, with 18 bases between them.

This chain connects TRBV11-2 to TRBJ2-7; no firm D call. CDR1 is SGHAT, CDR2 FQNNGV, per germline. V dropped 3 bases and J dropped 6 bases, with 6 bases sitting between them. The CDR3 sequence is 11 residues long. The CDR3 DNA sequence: TGTGCCAGCAGCTTTGTGGGCGAGCAGTACTTC. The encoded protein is CASSFVGEQYF. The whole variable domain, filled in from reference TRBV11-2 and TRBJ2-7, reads EAGVAQSPRYKIIEKRQSVAFWCNPISGHATLYWYQQILGQGPKLLIQFQNNGVVDDSQLPKDRFSAERLKGVDSTLKIQPAKLEDSAVYLCASSFVGEQYFGPGTRLTVT.

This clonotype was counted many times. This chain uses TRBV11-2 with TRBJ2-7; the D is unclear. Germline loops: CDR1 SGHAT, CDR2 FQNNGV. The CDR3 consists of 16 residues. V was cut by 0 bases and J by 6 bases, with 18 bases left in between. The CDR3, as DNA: TGTGCCAGCAGCTTAGAGGCCCTTGGGCTAGTTTTCGAGCAGTACTTC. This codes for CASSLEALGLVFEQYF.

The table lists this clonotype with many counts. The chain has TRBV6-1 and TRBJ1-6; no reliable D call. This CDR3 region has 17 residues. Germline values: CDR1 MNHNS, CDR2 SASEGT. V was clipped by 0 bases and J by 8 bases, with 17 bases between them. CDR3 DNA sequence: TGTGCCAGCAGTGAAGCAAAAGGGTTGGGTTTCGATTCACCCCTCCACTTT. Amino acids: CASSEAKGLGFDSPLHF.

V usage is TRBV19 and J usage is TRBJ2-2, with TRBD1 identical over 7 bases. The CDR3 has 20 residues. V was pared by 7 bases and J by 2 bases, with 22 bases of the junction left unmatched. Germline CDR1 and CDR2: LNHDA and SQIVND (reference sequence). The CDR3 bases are TGTGCCAGTAACCTTCTTCCAGGACAGGAGACCCCCGAAAACACCGGGGAGCTGTTTTTT. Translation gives CASNLLPGQETPENTGELFF. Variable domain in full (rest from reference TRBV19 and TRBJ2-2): DGGITQSPKYLFRKEGQNVTLSCEQNLNHDAMYWYRQDPGQGLRLIYYSQIVNDFQKGDIAEGYSVSREKKESFPLTVTSAQKNPTAFYLCASNLLPGQETPENTGELFFGEGSRLTVL.

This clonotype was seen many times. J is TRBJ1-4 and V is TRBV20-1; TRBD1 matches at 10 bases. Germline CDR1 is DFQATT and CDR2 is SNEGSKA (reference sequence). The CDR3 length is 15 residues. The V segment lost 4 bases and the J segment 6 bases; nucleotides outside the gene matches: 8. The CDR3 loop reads CSATSDRGGDEKLFF. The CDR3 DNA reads TGCAGTGCTACCTCGGACAGGGGGGGGGATGAAAAACTGTTTTTT.

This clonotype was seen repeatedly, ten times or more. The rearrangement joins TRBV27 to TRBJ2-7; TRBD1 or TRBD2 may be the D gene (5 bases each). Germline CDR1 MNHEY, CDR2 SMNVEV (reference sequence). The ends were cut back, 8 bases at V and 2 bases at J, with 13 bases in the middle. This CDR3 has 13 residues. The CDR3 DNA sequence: TGTGCCAGCTATGGGACGGAAACCTACGAGCAGTACTTC. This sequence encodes CASYGTETYEQYF.

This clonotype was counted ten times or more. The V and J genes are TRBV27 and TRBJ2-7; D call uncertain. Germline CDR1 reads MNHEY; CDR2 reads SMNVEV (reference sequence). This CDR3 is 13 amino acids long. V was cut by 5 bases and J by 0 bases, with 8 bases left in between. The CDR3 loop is CASSPLPSYEQYF. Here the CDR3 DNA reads TGTGCCAGCAGTCCTCTTCCCTCCTACGAGCAGTACTTC.

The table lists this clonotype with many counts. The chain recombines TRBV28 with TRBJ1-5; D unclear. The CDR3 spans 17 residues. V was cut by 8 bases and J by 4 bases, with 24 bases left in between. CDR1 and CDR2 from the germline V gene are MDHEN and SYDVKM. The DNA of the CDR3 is TGTGCCAGCGATATTAGTGGTCCATTCACTTTGAATCAGCCCCAGCATTTT. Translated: CASDISGPFTLNQPQHF. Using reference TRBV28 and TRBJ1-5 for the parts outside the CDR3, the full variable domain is DVKVTQSSRYLVKRTGEKVFLECVQDMDHENMFWYRQDPGLGLRLIYFSYDVKMKEKGDIPEGYSVSREKKERFSLILESASTNQTSMYLCASDISGPFTLNQPQHFGDGTRLSIL.

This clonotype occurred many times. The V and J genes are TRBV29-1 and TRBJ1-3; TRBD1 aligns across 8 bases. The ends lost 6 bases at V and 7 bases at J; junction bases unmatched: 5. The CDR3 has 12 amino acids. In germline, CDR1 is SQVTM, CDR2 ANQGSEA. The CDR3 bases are TGCAGCGTACAGGACAGGGTGAACACCATATATTTT. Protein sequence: CSVQDRVNTIYF.

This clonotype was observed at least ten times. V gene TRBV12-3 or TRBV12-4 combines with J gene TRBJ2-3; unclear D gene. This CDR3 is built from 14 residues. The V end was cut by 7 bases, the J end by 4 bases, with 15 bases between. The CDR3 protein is CASTKSVASDTQYF. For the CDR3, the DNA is TGTGCCAGCACGAAGAGTGTAGCCTCAGATACGCAGTATTTT.

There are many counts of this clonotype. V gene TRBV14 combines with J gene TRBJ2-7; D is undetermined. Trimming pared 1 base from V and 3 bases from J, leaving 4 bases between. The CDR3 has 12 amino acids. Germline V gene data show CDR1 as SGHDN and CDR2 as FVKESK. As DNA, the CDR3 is TGTGCCAGCAGCCAAGCACACTACGAGCAGTACTTC. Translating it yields CASSQAHYEQYF.

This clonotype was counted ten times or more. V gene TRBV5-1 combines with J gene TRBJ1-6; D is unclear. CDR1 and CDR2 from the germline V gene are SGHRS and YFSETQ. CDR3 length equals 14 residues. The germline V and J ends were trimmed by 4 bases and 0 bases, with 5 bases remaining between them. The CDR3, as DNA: TGCGCCAGCAGCGAAAGCTCCTATAATTCACCCCTCCACTTT. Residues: CASSESSYNSPLHF.

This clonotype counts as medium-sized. The CDR3 DNA reads TGTGCCACCAGCAGTGACAGGGGCCCTTTAGAAAAACTGTTTTTT. Its translation is CATSSDRGPLEKLFF. The chain couples TRBV15 to TRBJ1-4, with 8 bases identical to TRBD1. Per the germline V gene, CDR1 is LNHNV and CDR2 is YYDKDF (reference sequence). Losses at the gene ends were 3 bases for V and 8 bases for J; bases not matched to a gene: 8. This CDR3 contains 15 residues.

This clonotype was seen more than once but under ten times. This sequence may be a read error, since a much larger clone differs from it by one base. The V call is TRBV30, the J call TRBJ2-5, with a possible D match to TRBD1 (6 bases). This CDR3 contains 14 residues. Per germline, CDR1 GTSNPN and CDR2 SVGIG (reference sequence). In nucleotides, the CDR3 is TGTGCCTGGAGCCCAGGGCAGGGGAGAGGGACCCAGCACTTC. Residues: CAWSPGQGRGTQHF.